The rows below give T cell receptor beta chains drawn from one sample of a study of OX40 agonist ivuxolimab in advanced cancers. Sequencing used immunoSEQ multiplex PCR; TCRdb keeps in-frame clones, though not all of them. The table has tens of thousands of clones, about 86% seen once. This sample comprised CD4+ or CD8+ T cells sorted from blood, obtained in a trial of the OX40 agonist ivuxolimab. The receptors were sampled from an adult with an advanced solid tumor such as melanoma, head and neck, liver or kidney cancer. The conserved cysteine and the conserved F or W are not part of the CDR3 here. The size entry is marked missing in some rows and otherwise reads once, few, many or a size class.

j_call | clone_size | v_call | cdr3_aa
TRBJ2-5 | - | TRBV10-2 | ASRKNVAGGGETQY
TRBJ2-3 | - | TRBV14 | ASSQRTGQGDTQY
TRBJ2-1 | - | TRBV5-1 | ASSLDGNEQF
TRBJ2-2 | - | TRBV29-1 | SAGTPNTGELF
TRBJ1-1 | - | TRBV6-5 | ASTYGSTAF
TRBJ2-1 | - | TRBV15 | ATRPSLGGDEQF
TRBJ2-7 | - | TRBV6-1 | ASRIPGQGRHEQY
TRBJ2-3 | - | TRBV2 | ASSEWRGGNTDTQY
TRBJ1-5 | - | TRBV4-2 | ASSQADQPQH
TRBJ2-7 | - | TRBV6-1 | ASINQDTEQY
TRBJ1-5 | - | TRBV5-8 | ASSMTGTGYGNQPQH
TRBJ2-2 | few | TRBV7-2 | ASSLHVLNTGELF
TRBJ2-7 | - | TRBV7-9 | ASSLVPYEQY
TRBJ2-7 | few | TRBV9 | ASGAGGEQY
TRBJ1-3 | - | TRBV10-2 | ASSESGNTIY
TRBJ2-7 | - | TRBV6-5 | ASSYGRQGSYEQY
TRBJ1-1 | - | TRBV6-5 | ASSYQVNTEAF
TRBJ1-5 | - | TRBV27 | ASSLSWGFSNQPQH
TRBJ1-1 | few | TRBV5-1 | ASSPGQGGTEAF
TRBJ2-5 | - | TRBV7-8 | ASSPGTYHETQY
TRBJ1-2 | - | TRBV4-2 | ASSLPVAGYYGYT
TRBJ1-6 | - | TRBV27 | ASSSRDVTVSPLH
TRBJ2-3 | - | TRBV5-4 | ASSLEVSTDTQY
TRBJ1-3 | few | TRBV6-1 | ASSEGTDGNTIY
TRBJ2-7 | - | TRBV5-1 | ASSLSSPSYEQY
TRBJ2-7 | - | TRBV12-5 | ASGLEGHYEQY
TRBJ2-7 | - | TRBV5-1 | ASSPMTAGGYEQY
TRBJ2-2 | - | TRBV30 | AWSVDVTGELF
- | - | TRBV5-4 | ASSFGGAGEQY
TRBJ1-4 | - | TRBV30 | AWSVLSGEKLF
TRBJ2-2 | once | TRBV7-3 | ASSLMGTTGELF
TRBJ2-5 | - | TRBV15 | ATSWGQGFFPETQY
TRBJ2-7 | - | TRBV9 | ASSVTETYEQY
TRBJ2-7 | - | TRBV19 | ASSTGLSYEQY
TRBJ2-1 | - | TRBV30 | AWSRSGNEQF
TRBJ2-2 | - | TRBV7-8 | ASSLQSGGTNTGELF
TRBJ1-6 | few | TRBV7-2 | ASSPRQGQVINSPLH
TRBJ1-5 | - | TRBV5-1 | ASRMDREGQPQH
TRBJ1-1 | - | TRBV14 | ASSAVGTEAF
TRBJ2-7 | once | TRBV29-1 | SVRLSYEQY
TRBJ1-4 | - | TRBV19 | ASKGRVEEKLF